This TCR beta chain was sequenced in a study of blood T cell repertoires in COVID-19. About the study: PBMCs, B-cell-depleted T cells, or T cells were the source of the cDNA or gDNA that made up the material.

The V and J ends lost 4 bases and 3 bases, in that order; junction bases with no gene match: 18. CDR3 length: 19 residues. Germline V gene data show CDR1 as MGHRA and CDR2 as YSYEKL. The data were produced by immunoSEQ multiplex PCR, yet TCRdb's version contains in-frame clones alone and is incomplete. The table has around 230,000 clones, 87% seen once. The sequence came from a man aged 55 to 70 who had recovered from COVID-19. The V and J genes are TRBV4-1 and TRBJ2-7; 10 nucleotides line up with TRBD1. The sequenced sample was peripheral blood. The CDR3 DNA is TGCGCCAGCAGCCTAGGCAAGGGGACGTTACGGGACAGGGGCTACGAGCAGTACTTC. This gives the protein CASSLGKGTLRDRGYEQYF.